This T cell receptor (beta chain) stems from a study of naive and memory T cell subsets. The germline V and J ends were trimmed by 0 bases and 0 bases, with 9 bases remaining between them. Germline-derived CDR1 and CDR2 are LGHNA and YSLEER. This CDR3 has 15 amino acids. An equimolar mix of two oligonucleotides served as the beta constant-region primer for TRBC1 and TRBC2. Ligated cDNA was amplified by four rounds of PCR with nested alpha and beta constant-region primers and SP2. Using its own MiXCR run on the UMI-ligation and nested PCR reads, TCRdb lists one record per CDR3 protein. The sample lists some 80,000 distinct CDR3 sequences, around 9% occurring once.

The specimen sequenced was naive CD8+ T cells from blood. V gene TRBV4-3 combines with J gene TRBJ2-7; possibly TRBD2 for D (6 bases). The clonotype originates from a human donor in good health. DNA for the CDR3: TGCGCCAGCAGCCAAGATAGGGACTTCTCCTACGAGCAGTACTTC. Its protein is CASSQDRDFSYEQYF.